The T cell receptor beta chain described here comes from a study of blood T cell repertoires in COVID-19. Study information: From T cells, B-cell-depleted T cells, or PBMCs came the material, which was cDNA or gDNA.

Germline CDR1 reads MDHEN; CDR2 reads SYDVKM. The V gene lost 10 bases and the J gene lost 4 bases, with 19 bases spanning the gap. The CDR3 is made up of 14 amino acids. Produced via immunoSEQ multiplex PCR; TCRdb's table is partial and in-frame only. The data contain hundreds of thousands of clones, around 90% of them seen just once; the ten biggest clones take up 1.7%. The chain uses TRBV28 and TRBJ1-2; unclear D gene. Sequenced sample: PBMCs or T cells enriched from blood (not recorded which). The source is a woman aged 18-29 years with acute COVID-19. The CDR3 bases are TGTGCCACCATCCTCCTGGAGGGCTTCTATGGCTACACCTTC. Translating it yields CATILLEGFYGYTF.